The next 12 T cell receptor beta chains were all read from a single sample in a study of response to subunit inactivated influenza vaccine. TCRdb reanalysed the RT-PCR reads using MiXCR and keeps one entry per CDR3 protein. The repertoire has 150,000 to 200,000 distinct CDR3 sequences, approximately 12% of them found once; the top ten carry 29%. The same sample was also used in a study of T cells expressing NK-cell markers. This second study notes: 5'RACE template switching with UMIs generated TCR beta cDNA.

The specimen comprised CD8+ T cells sorted from PBMCs, sampled 11 to 12 days after vaccination. These receptor sequences come from a man aged 50-60 years who received an inactivated influenza vaccine.

This clonotype was found a few times. The rearrangement joins TRBV20-1 to TRBJ2-7; D is perhaps TRBD2 (6 bases). V shed 2 bases and J shed 1 base, with 12 bases lying between them. This CDR3 contains 14 residues. CDR1 and CDR2 (germline): DFQATT, SNEGSKA (reference sequence). CDR3 coding DNA: TGCAGTGCTAGAAAGGAGGGGCAATCCTACGAGCAGTACTTC. This codes for CSARKEGQSYEQYF.

This chain connects TRBV12-3 or TRBV12-4 to TRBJ2-1, with a possible D match to TRBD2 (5 bases). Trimming stripped 4 bases from V and 9 bases from J, with 16 bases between. This CDR3 spans 14 amino acids. CDR3 DNA: TGTGCCAGCAGTTCCCGGTTTGTGGGGAGTGAGCAGTTCTTC. Translating it yields CASSSRFVGSEQFF.

The chain uses TRBV3-1 and TRBJ2-5; D call uncertain. V lost 4 bases to trimming and J lost 1 base, with 10 bases between them. Germline loops: CDR1 LGHDT, CDR2 YNNKEL (reference sequence). The CDR3 runs 14 residues. The DNA for the CDR3 is TGTGCCAGCAGCCCCCGTGGACGCCAAGAGACCCAGTACTTC. Translation: CASSPRGRQETQYF.

CDR3 in amino acids: CASSPGTDSIVPYEQYF. CDR3 bases: TGCGCCAGCAGCCCGGGGACAGACTCAATCGTTCCCTACGAGCAGTACTTC. The rearrangement uses TRBV4-3 and TRBJ2-7, with 7 bases aligning to TRBD1. V trimming: 4 bases; J trimming: 2 bases; junction bases outside the gene matches: 14. Germline V gene lookup returns CDR1 LGHNA and CDR2 YSLEER. CDR3 length equals 17 residues.

This clonotype was seen at least ten times. This sequence joins TRBV12-3 or TRBV12-4 and TRBJ2-1; TRBD1 or TRBD2 may be the D gene (6 bases each). Between the trimmed V and J ends, which lost 6 bases and 7 bases, there was a span of 13 bases. The CDR3 sequence is 13 residues long. This chain's CDR3 is CASRSGAGNEQFF. The CDR3 DNA sequence: TGTGCCAGCAGATCGGGGGCGGGTAATGAGCAGTTCTTC.

This chain links TRBV2 with TRBJ2-7, with 8 bases matching TRBD1. The CDR3 extends over 14 amino acids. CDR1 SNHLY and CDR2 FYNNEI come from the germline V gene. With 7 bases clipped from V and 4 bases from J, the junction kept 9 bases outside the gene matches. CDR3 sequence reads: CASKFDRGPYEQYF. In DNA, the CDR3 is TGTGCCAGCAAGTTTGACAGGGGCCCTTACGAGCAGTACTTC.

The rearrangement links TRBV7-2 to TRBJ2-1; D is undetermined. The germline V gene encodes CDR1 SGHTA and CDR2 FQGNSA. This CDR3 region has 15 residues. Trimming removed 0 bases at V and 3 bases at J, with 9 bases between. The CDR3 region is CASSLADRYYNEQFF. The CDR3 nucleotides are TGTGCCAGCAGCTTAGCTGACCGTTACTACAATGAGCAGTTCTTC.

The J gene is TRBJ2-1, the V gene TRBV3-1, with 7 bases aligning to TRBD2. The germline V gene encodes CDR1 LGHDT and CDR2 YNNKEL (reference sequence). The CDR3 totals 16 residues. V was clipped by 0 bases and J by 5 bases; unmatched bases: 7. The CDR3 is CASSQDKLAGDNEQFF. In nucleotides, the CDR3 is TGTGCCAGCAGCCAAGATAAGTTAGCGGGTGACAATGAGCAGTTCTTC.

This clonotype occurred a few times. Its ends do not fully match the called genes, so a read error is possible. The chain couples TRBV20-1 to TRBJ2-4, with D perhaps being TRBD1 or TRBD2 (5 bases each). Germline CDR1 is DFQATT and CDR2 is SNEGSKA (reference sequence). The CDR3 sequence is 9 residues long. CDR3: CSARDKGTF. The CDR3 nucleotides read TGCAGTGCTAGAGATAAAGGGACCTTC.

This clonotype was seen a handful of times. The rearrangement joins TRBV7-6 to TRBJ2-1; the match to TRBD2 covers 8 bases. This CDR3 spans 16 amino acids. V lost 5 bases to trimming and J lost 2 bases; unmatched junction nucleotides: 8. Germline loops: CDR1 SGHVS, CDR2 FNYEAQ. CDR3 nucleotide sequence: TGTGCCAGCAGCCCCCAAGCGGGAGAGACCTACAATGAGCAGTTCTTC. Amino acid sequence: CASSPQAGETYNEQFF.

This clonotype appeared many times. The J gene is TRBJ2-3, the V gene TRBV29-1; the D is unclear. CDR3 length equals 15 residues. Germline V gene sequence: CDR1 SQVTM, CDR2 ANQGSEA. With 2 bases removed from V and 2 bases from J, the gap between germline ends came to 14 bases. CDR3 DNA: TGCAGCGTTGAAACACCGGGTAGGGTCACAGATACGCAGTATTTT. Translation: CSVETPGRVTDTQYF.

This clonotype was observed at least ten times. The rearrangement links TRBV5-6 to TRBJ1-2; D perhaps matches TRBD1 (5 bases). Looked up from germline, CDR1 is SGHDT and CDR2 is YYEEEE. This CDR3 is built from 15 residues. Trimming removed 0 bases from V and 4 bases from J, with 13 bases in between. CDR3: CASSLGGSFGYGYTF. CDR3 sequence (DNA): TGTGCCAGCAGCTTGGGGGGCTCCTTCGGCTATGGCTACACCTTC. Using reference TRBV5-6 and TRBJ1-2 for the parts outside the CDR3, the full variable domain is DAGVTQSPTHLIKTRGQQVTLRCSPKSGHDTVSWYQQALGQGPQFIFQYYEEEERQRGNFPDRFSGHQFPNYSSELNVNALLLGDSALYLCASSLGGSFGYGYTFGSGTRLTVV.